This T cell receptor beta chain was sequenced in a study of T-cell reconstitution after alpha-beta-depleted transplantation in children. Ten or more counts support this clonotype. Unique molecular identifiers were used to barcode this TCRbeta library. TCRdb fed the PCR reads into MiXCR, producing one record per CDR3 protein. Counted here are more than 550,000 distinct CDR3 sequences, under 12% occurring once; the ten biggest clones make up less than 5%. CDR1 is MNHEY, CDR2 SVGAGI, per germline. Unmatched junction bases numbered 16, after V lost 4 bases and J lost 7 bases. The CDR3 runs 18 residues. This TCR was recovered from a human donor who donated a stem cell graft to a child with acute myeloid leukemia. The V and J genes are TRBV6-5 and TRBJ2-2; 9 bases line up with TRBD2. The input for sequencing was PBMCs from the stem cell graft donor, taken from the stem cell graft. The CDR3 sequence: CASSWFTSGRRRGGELFF. CDR3 nucleotide sequence: TGTGCCAGCAGTTGGTTCACCAGCGGGAGGAGGAGGGGCGGGGAGCTGTTTTTT.